Listed below are T cell receptor beta chains from one sample, sequenced in a study of spatial heterogeneity in lung cancer. TCRdb re-called the 5' RACE reads with MiXCR, one entry per CDR3 protein. The table records about 7,500 distinct CDR3 sequences, more than 10% of them present only once. Here the sequenced sample was lung tumor tissue, taken at surgery. The receptors were sampled from a male donor with early-stage non-small cell lung cancer. Each CDR3 is given with its conserved first and last residue. D genes are given only for firm matches. Expanded clones get a size class; other rows say once, few or many, or leave the size out.

TRBD2	medium-sized	TRBV20-1	TRBJ2-3	TGCAGTGCTCAGAAGCGGGAGGGCGCAGATACGCAGTATTTT	CSAQKREGADTQYF
TRBD1	many	TRBV4-3	TRBJ1-5	TGCGCCAGCAGCCAACACGGGACAGGGGGCAATCAGCCCCAGCATTTT	CASSQHGTGGNQPQHF
.	.	TRBV20-1	TRBJ1-3	TGCAGTGCTTCCAGTCAGCCGAGCTCTGGAAACACCATATATTTT	CSASSQPSSGNTIYF
.	medium-sized	TRBV5-1	TRBJ2-3	TGCGCCAGTACACAGGGCACAGATACGCAGTATTTT	CASTQGTDTQYF
TRBD2	medium-sized	TRBV11-2	TRBJ2-3	TGTGCCAGCAGCAGACTAGCGGGAGAAGATACGCAGTATTTT	CASSRLAGEDTQYF
TRBD2	medium-sized	TRBV11-2	TRBJ2-7	TGTGCCAGCAGCCTAGGACTAGCGTCTACCTACGAGCAGTACTTC	CASSLGLASTYEQYF
.	.	TRBV7-2	TRBJ2-3	TGTGCCAGCAGCTTAAACGGCGATACGCAGTATTTT	CASSLNGDTQYF
.	.	TRBV14	TRBJ2-1	TGTGCCAGCAGCCAAGATGGTACAGGGAACCCCTACAATGAGCAGTTCTTC	CASSQDGTGNPYNEQFF
.	many	TRBV6-5	TRBJ2-7	TGTGCCAGCAGTCCGGAGGGCCTCCTATACGAGCAGTACTTC	CASSPEGLLYEQYF
TRBD1	.	TRBV29-1	TRBJ2-5	TGCAGCGGGAAAGTGGGGACAGGGCCGCGAGAGACCCAGTACTTC	CSGKVGTGPRETQYF
TRBD1	many	TRBV5-4	TRBJ1-2	TGTGCCAGCAGCTTTGACAGGGCGGGCTACACCTTC	CASSFDRAGYTF
.	medium-sized	TRBV28	TRBJ2-3	TGTGCCAGCAGTACCCCATCCGGGGATACGCAGTATTTT	CASSTPSGDTQYF
.	many	TRBV21-1	TRBJ2-2	TGTGCCAGCAGCAATGAGATAGCGGGAGGGTCGAACACCGGGGAGCTGTTTTTT	CASSNEIAGGSNTGELFF
TRBD2	many	TRBV13	TRBJ2-7	TGTGCCAGCAGGGATACCGGGACTAGCTACGAGCAGTACTTC	CASRDTGTSYEQYF
.	.	TRBV24-1	TRBJ1-5	TGTGCCACCAGTGATCCCGCGAGGGGGGAGAGCAATCAGCCCCAGCATTTT	CATSDPARGESNQPQHF
.	many	TRBV5-4	TRBJ2-1	TGTGCCAGCAGCTTGGTTAAGGGACATGAGCAGTTCTTC	CASSLVKGHEQFF